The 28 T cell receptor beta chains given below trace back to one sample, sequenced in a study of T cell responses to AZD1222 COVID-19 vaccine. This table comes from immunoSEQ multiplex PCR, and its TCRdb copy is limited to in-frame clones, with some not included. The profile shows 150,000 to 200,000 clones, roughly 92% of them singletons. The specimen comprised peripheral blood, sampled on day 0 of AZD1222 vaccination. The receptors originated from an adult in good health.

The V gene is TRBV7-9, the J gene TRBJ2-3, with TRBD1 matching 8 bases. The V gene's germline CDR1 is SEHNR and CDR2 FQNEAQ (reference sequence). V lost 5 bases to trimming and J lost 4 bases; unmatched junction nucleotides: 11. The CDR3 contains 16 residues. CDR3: CASSPWTGITSDTQYF. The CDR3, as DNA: TGTGCCAGCAGCCCCTGGACAGGGATCACTTCAGATACGCAGTATTTT.

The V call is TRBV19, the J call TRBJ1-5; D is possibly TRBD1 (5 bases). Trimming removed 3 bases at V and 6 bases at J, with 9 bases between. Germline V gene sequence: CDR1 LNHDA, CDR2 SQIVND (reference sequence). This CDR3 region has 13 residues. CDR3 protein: CASSISGPQPQHF. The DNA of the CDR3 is TGTGCCAGTAGTATTTCGGGGCCTCAGCCCCAGCATTTT.

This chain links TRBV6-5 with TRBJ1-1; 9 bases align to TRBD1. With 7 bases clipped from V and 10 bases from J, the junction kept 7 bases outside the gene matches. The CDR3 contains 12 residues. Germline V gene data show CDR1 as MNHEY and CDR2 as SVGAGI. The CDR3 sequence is CASNKQGAGAFF. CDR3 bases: TGTGCCAGCAACAAACAGGGGGCTGGAGCTTTCTTT.

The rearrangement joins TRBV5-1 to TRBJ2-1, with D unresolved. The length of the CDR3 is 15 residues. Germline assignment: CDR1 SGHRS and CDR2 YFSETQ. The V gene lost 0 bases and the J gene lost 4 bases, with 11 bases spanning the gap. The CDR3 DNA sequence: TGCGCCAGCAGCTTGGGCGGAGTTAGTTACAATGAGCAGTTCTTC. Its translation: CASSLGGVSYNEQFF.

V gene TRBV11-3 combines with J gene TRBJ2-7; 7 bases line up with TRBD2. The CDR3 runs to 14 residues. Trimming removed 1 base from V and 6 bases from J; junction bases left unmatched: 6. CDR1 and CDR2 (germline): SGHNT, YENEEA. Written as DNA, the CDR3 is TGTGCCAGCAGCTTAGGCGGGAGTTGTCCCGAGCAGTACTTC. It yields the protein CASSLGGSCPEQYF.

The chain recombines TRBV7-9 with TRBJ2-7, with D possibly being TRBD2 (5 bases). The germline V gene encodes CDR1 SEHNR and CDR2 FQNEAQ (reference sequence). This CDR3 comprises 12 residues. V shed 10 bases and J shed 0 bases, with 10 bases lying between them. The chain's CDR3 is CAITRDSYEQYF. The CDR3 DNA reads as TGTGCCATTACCCGGGACTCCTACGAGCAGTACTTC.

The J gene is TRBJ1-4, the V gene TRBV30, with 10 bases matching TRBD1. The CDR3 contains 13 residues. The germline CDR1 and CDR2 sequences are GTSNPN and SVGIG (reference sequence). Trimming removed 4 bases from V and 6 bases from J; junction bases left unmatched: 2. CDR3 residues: CAWKDRGHEKLFF. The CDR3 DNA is TGTGCCTGGAAAGACAGGGGGCATGAAAAACTGTTTTTT.

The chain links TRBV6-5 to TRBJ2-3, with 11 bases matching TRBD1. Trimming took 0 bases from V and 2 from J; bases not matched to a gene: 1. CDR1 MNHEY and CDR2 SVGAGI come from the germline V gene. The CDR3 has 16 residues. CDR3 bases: TGTGCCAGCAGTTACTCGGGACAGGGGGACACAGATACGCAGTATTTT. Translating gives CASSYSGQGDTDTQYF.

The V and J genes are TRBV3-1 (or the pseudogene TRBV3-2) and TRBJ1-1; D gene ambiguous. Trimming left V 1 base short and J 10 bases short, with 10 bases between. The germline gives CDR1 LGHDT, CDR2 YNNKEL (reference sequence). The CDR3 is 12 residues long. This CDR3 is CASSQAGRGAFF. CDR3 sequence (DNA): TGTGCCAGCAGCCAAGCCGGGCGCGGAGCTTTCTTT.

For the CDR3, the DNA is TGTGCCAGCGGACCGGGACTAGCGGGAACCTACGAGCAGTACTTC. Amino acid sequence: CASGPGLAGTYEQYF. The V gene is TRBV6-5, the J gene TRBJ2-7; 13 bases agree with TRBD2. V was clipped by 8 bases and J by 2 bases; unmatched bases: 6. The germline gives CDR1 MNHEY, CDR2 SVGAGI. CDR3 length: 15 residues.

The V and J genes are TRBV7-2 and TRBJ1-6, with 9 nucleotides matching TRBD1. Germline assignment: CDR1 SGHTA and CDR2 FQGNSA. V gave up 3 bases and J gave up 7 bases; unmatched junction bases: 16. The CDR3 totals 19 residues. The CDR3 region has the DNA TGTGCCAGCAGCTTCGCCCCGGGACAGGGAGGATATATGAATTCACCCCTCCACTTT. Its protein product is CASSFAPGQGGYMNSPLHF.

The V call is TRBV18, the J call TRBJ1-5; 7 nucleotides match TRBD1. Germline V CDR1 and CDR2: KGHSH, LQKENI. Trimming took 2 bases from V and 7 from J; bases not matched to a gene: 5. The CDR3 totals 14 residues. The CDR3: CASSPDREVQPQHF. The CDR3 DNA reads TGTGCCAGCTCACCAGACAGGGAGGTACAGCCCCAGCATTTT.

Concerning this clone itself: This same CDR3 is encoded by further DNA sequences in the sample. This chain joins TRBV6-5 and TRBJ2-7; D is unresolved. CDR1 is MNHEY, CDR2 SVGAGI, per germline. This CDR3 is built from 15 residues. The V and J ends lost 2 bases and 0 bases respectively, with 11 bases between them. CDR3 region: CASSYSSGTSYEQYF. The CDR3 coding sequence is TGTGCCAGCAGTTACAGTAGTGGCACCTCCTACGAGCAGTACTTC.

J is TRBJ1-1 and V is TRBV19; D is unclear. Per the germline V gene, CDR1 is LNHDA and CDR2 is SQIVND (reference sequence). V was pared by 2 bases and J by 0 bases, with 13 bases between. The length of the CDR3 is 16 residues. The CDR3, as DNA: TGTGCCAGTAGTATAATAGGTACTCACATGAACACTGAAGCTTTCTTT. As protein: CASSIIGTHMNTEAFF.

In nucleotides, the CDR3 is TGCGCCAGCAGCTTGGGCAGCCTTAATGAAAAACTGTTTTTT. It translates to CASSLGSLNEKLFF. The chain carries TRBV5-1 and TRBJ1-4; D not resolved. CDR1 and CDR2 from the germline V gene are SGHRS and YFSETQ. CDR3 size: 14 residues. Trimming took 0 bases from V and 4 from J, leaving 7 bases between them.

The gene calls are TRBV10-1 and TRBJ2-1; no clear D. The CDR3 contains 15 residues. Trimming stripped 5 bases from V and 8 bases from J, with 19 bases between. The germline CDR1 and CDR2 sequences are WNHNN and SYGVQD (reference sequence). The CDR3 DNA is TGCGCCAGCAGTCCCAGCAGCCGTAATATCGATGAGCAGTTCTTC. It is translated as CASSPSSRNIDEQFF.

CDR3 nucleotides: TGTGCCAGCTCACTCCGGGACAGGGGAGCCGGGGAGCTGTTTTTT. Residues: CASSLRDRGAGELFF. The V and J genes are TRBV18 and TRBJ2-2; 10 bases line up with TRBD1. Germline V gene lookup returns CDR1 KGHSH and CDR2 LQKENI. The CDR3 has 15 residues. Germline trimming cut 4 bases from V and 6 bases from J; bases unmatched to any gene: 5.

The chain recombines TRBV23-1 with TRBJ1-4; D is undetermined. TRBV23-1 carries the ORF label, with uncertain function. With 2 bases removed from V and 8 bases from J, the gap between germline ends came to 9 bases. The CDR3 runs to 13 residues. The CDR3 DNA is TGCGCCAGCAGTCAAGGACGGAGGGAAAAACTGTTTTTT. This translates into CASSQGRREKLFF.

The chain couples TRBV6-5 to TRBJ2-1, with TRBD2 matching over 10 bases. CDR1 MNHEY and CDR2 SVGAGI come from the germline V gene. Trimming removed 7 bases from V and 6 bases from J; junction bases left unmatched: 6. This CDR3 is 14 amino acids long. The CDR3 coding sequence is TGTGCCAGCATCCCAACTAGCGGGATCAATGAGCAGTTCTTC. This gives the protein CASIPTSGINEQFF.

The CDR3 bases are TGTGCCATCAGTGTTGGGGGGTCCCACAATGAGCAGTTCTTC. It encodes CAISVGGSHNEQFF. This chain links TRBV10-3 with TRBJ2-1; D perhaps matches TRBD2 (6 bases). The CDR3 sequence is 14 residues long. V was cut by 4 bases and J by 5 bases, with 12 bases left in between. The germline V gene encodes CDR1 ENHRY and CDR2 SYGVKD.

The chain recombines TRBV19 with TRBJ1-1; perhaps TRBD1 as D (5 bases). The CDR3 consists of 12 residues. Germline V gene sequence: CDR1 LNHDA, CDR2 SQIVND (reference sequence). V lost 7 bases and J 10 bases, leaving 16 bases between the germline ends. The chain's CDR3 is CASTPRRGLAFF. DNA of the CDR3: TGTGCCAGTACCCCCCGGAGGGGCTTAGCTTTCTTT.

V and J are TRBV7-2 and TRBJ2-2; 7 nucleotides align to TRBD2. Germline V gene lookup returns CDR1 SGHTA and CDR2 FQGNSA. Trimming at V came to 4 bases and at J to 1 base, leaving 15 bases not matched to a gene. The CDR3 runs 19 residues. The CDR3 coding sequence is TGTGCCAGCAGCTCGCGACTGGGCAGCTCGGGGGGGAACACCGGGGAGCTGTTTTTT. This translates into CASSSRLGSSGGNTGELFF.

DNA of the CDR3: TGCAGTGCTAGGGTAGACTATGGCTACACCTTC. This encodes CSARVDYGYTF. The chain is built from TRBV20-1 and TRBJ1-2; D is ambiguous. The CDR3 is 11 residues long. V lost 3 bases and J 3 bases, leaving 5 bases between the germline ends. The germline V gene encodes CDR1 DFQATT and CDR2 SNEGSKA (reference sequence).

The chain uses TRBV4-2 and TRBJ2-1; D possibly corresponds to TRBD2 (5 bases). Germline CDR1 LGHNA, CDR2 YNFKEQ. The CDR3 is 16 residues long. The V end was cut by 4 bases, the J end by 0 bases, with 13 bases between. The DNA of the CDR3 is TGTGCCAGCAGCCCTCAGCGTGGGAGCTCCTACAATGAGCAGTTCTTC. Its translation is CASSPQRGSSYNEQFF.

The CDR3, as DNA: TGCGCCAGCAGGGGACAGGGGGCAGATACGCAGTATTTT. The encoded protein is CASRGQGADTQYF. V gene TRBV10-1 combines with J gene TRBJ2-3, with 11 bases lining up with TRBD1. CDR3 length: 13 residues. Germline V gives CDR1 WNHNN, CDR2 SYGVQD (reference sequence). Trimming at V came to 6 bases and at J to 4 bases, leaving 0 bases not matched to a gene.

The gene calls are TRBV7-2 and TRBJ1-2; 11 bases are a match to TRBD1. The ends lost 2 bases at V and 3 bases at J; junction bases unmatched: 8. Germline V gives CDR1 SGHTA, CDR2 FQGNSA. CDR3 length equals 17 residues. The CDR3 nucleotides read TGTGCCAGCAGCTTACGGGGTGGGGACAGGGGGGACTATGGCTACACCTTC. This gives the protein CASSLRGGDRGDYGYTF.

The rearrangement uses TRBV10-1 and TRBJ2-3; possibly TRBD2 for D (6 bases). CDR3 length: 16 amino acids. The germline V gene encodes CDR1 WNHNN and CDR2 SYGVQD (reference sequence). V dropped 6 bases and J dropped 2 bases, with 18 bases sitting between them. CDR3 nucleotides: TGCGCCAGCAGCCAGAGCGGCGGCGGGACCACAGATACGCAGTATTTT. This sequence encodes CASSQSGGGTTDTQYF.

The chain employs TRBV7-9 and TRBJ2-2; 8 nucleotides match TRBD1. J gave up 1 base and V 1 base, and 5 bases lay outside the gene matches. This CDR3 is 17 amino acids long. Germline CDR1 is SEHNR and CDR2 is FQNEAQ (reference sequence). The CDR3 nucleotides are TGTGCCAGCAGCTTAGGAAGGACAGGGAGGAACACCGGGGAGCTGTTTTTT. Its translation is CASSLGRTGRNTGELFF.